This T cell receptor beta chain emerged from a study of T cells after yellow fever vaccination. TCRdb analysed the 5' RACE reads with MiXCR anew, one entry per CDR3 protein. The sample has some 390,000 distinct CDR3 sequences, around 20% seen once. The source material was PBMCs, sampled before the yellow fever booster vaccination. The source of this sequence is a man aged 18 to 29 who received the YFV17D yellow fever vaccine.

The CDR3 spells CATSDYLGASHEQFF. Written as DNA, the CDR3 is TGTGCCACCAGTGATTATCTCGGGGCCTCACATGAGCAGTTCTTC. The chain has TRBV24-1 and TRBJ2-1, with D possibly called TRBD1 or TRBD2 (5 bases each). CDR3 size: 15 residues. The V and J ends lost 2 bases and 8 bases respectively, with 15 bases between them. Per the germline V gene, CDR1 is KGHDR and CDR2 is SFDVKD.